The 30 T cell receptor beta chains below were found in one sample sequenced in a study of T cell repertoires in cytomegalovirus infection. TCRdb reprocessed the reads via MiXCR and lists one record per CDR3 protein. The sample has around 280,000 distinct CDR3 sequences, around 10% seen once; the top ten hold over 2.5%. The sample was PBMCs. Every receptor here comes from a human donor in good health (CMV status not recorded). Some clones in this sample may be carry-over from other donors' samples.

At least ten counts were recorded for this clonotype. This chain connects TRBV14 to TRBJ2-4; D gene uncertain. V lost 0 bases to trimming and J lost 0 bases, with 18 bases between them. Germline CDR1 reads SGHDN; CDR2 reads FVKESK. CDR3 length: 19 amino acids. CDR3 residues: CASSQELGRSTKAKNIQYF. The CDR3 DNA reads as TGTGCCAGCAGCCAAGAACTTGGCAGAAGCACTAAAGCCAAAAACATTCAGTACTTC. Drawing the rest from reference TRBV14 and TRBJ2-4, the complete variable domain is EAGVTQFPSHSVIEKGQTVTLRCDPISGHDNLYWYRRVMGKEIKFLLHFVKESKQDESGMPNNRFLAERTGGTYSTLKVQPAELEDSGVYFCASSQELGRSTKAKNIQYFGAGTRLSVL.

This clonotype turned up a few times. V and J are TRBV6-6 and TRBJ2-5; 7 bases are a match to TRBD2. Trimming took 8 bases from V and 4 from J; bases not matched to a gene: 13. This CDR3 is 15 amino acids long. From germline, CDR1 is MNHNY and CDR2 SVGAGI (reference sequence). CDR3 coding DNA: TGTGCCAGCGGTCCTGCTGGGGTAGCGGGAGAGACCCAGTACTTC. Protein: CASGPAGVAGETQYF.

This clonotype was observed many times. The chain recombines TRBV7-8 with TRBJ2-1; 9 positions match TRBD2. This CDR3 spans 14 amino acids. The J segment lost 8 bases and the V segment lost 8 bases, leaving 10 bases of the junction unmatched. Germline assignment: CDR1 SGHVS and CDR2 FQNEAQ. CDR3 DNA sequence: TGTGCCAGCGGCCCGGGACTAGCTTCCCATGAGCAGTTCTTC. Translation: CASGPGLASHEQFF.

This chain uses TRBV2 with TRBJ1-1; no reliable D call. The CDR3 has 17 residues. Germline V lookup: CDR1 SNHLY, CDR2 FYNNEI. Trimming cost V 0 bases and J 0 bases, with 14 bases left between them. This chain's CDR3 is CASSEAGRTGLNTEAFF. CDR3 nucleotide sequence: TGTGCCAGCAGTGAAGCGGGGAGAACGGGCTTGAACACTGAAGCTTTCTTT.

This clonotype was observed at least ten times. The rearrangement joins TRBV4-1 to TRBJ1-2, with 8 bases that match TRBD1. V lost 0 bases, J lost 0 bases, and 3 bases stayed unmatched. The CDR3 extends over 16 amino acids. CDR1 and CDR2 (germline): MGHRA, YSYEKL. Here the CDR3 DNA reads TGCGCCAGCAGCCAAGATGGGACAGGAGCTAACTATGGCTACACCTTC. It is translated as CASSQDGTGANYGYTF.

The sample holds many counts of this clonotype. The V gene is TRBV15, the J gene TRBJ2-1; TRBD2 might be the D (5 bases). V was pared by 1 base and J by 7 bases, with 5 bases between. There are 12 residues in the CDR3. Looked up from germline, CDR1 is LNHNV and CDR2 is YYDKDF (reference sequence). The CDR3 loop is CATSRGGNEQFF. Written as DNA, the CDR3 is TGTGCCACCAGCAGAGGAGGGAATGAGCAGTTCTTC.

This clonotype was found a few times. This CDR3 reads CSARSTTDTQYF. The CDR3 DNA reads TGCAGTGCTAGGTCAACCACAGATACGCAGTATTTT. J is TRBJ2-3 and V is TRBV20-1; D gene ambiguous. CDR1 and CDR2 (germline): DFQATT, SNEGSKA (reference sequence). Between the trimmed V and J ends, which lost 3 bases and 2 bases, there was a span of 6 bases. The length of the CDR3 is 12 residues.

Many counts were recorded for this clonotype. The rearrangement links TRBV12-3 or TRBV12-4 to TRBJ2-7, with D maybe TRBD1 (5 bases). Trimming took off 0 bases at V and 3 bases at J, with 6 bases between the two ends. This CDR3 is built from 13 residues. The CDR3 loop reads CASSLARGYEQYV. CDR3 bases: TGTGCCAGCAGTTTAGCTAGGGGCTACGAGCAGTACGTC.

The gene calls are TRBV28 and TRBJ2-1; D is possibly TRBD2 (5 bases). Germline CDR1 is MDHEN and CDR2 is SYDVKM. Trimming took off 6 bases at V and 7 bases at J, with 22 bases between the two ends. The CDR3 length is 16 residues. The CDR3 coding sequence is TGTGCCAGCAGCGAATCGGACTCCGTAATAGGTAATGAGCAGTTCTTC. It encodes CASSESDSVIGNEQFF.

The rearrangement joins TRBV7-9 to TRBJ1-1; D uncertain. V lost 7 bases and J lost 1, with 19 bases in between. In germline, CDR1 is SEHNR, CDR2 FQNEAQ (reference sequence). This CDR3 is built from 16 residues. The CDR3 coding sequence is TGTGCCAGCACCGTAGACGGAGACGGACGGAACACTGAAGCTTTCTTT. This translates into CASTVDGDGRNTEAFF.

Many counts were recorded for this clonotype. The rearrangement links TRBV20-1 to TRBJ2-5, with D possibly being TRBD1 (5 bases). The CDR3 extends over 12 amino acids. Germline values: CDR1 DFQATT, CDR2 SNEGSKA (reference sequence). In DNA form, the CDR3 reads TGCTCCCTTTACAGGTACCAAGAGACCCAGTACTTC. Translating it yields CSLYRYQETQYF.

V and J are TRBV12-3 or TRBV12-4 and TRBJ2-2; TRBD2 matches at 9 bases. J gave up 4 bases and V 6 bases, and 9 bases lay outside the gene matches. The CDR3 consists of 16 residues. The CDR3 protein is CASRPPGLAVTGELFF. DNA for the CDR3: TGTGCCAGCAGACCCCCGGGACTAGCTGTCACCGGGGAGCTGTTTTTT.

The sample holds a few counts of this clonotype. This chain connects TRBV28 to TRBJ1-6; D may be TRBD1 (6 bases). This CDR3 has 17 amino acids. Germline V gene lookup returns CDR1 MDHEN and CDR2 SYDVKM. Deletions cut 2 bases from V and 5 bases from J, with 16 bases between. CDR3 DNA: TGTGCCAGCAGTTTAAGGGGGGGGGCCTTCGATAATTCACCCCTCCACTTT. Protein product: CASSLRGGAFDNSPLHF.

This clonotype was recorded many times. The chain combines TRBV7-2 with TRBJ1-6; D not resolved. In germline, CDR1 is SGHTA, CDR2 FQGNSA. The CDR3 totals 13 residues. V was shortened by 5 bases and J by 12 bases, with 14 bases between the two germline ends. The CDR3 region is CASSAGLNQPLHF. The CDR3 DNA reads TGTGCCAGCAGCGCTGGACTGAACCAACCCCTCCACTTT.

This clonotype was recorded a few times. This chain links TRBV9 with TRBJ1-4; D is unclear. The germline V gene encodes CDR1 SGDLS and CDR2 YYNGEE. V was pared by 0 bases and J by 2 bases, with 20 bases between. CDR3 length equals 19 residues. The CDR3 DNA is TGTGCCAGCAGCGTAGAAGCTCTCATGCGCCCGGGCACTAATGAAAAACTGTTTTTT. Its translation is CASSVEALMRPGTNEKLFF.

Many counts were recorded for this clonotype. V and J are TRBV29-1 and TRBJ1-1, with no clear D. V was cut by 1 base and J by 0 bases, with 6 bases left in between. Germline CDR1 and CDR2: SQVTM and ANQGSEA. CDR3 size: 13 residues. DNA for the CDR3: TGCAGCGTTGAAGGAGCTCTGAACACTGAAGCTTTCTTT. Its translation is CSVEGALNTEAFF.

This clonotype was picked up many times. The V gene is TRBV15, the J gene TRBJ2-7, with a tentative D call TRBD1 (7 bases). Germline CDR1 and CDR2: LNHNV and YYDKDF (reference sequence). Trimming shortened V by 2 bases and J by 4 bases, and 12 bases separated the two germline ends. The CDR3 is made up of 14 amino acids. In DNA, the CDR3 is TGTGCCACCAGCAGATCAGGGGGAGGATACGAGCAGTACTTC. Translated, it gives CATSRSGGGYEQYF. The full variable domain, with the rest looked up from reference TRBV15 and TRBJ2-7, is DAMVIQNPRYQVTQFGKPVTLSCSQTLNHNVMYWYQQKSSQAPKLLFHYYDKDFNNEADTPDNFQSRRPNTSFCFLDIRSPGLGDTAMYLCATSRSGGGYEQYFGPGTRLTVT.

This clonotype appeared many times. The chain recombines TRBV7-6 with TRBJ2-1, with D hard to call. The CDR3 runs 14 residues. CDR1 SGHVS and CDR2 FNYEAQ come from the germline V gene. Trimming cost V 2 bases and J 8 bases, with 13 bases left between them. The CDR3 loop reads CASSLRQTVDEQFF. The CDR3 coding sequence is TGTGCCAGCAGCTTACGGCAGACCGTCGATGAGCAGTTCTTC.

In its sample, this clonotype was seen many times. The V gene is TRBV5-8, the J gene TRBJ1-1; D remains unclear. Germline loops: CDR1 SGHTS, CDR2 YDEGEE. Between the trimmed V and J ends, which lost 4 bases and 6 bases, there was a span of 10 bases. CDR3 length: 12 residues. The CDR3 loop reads CASSPGMAEAFF. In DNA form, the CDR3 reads TGTGCCAGCAGCCCGGGGATGGCTGAAGCTTTCTTT.

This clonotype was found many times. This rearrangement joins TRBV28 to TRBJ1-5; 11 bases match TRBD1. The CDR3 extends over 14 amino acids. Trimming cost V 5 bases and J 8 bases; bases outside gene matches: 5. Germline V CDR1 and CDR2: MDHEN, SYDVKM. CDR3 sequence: CASSRDRGGEPQHF. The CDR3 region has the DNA TGTGCCAGCAGTAGGGACAGGGGGGGGGAGCCCCAGCATTTT.

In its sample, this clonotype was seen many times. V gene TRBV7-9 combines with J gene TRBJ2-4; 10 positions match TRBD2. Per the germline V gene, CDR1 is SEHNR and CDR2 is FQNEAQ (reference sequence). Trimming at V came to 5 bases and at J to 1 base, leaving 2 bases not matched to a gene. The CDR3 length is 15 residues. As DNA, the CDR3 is TGTGCCAGCAGCCATAGCGGGGGGGCCAAAAACATTCAGTACTTC. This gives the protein CASSHSGGAKNIQYF.

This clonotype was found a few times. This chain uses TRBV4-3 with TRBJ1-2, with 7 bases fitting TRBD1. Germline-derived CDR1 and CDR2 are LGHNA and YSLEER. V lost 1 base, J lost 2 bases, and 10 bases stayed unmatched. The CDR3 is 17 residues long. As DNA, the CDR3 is TGCGCCAGCAGCCAAGTCGACGGGGACAGACTAAACTATGGCTACACCTTC. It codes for CASSQVDGDRLNYGYTF.

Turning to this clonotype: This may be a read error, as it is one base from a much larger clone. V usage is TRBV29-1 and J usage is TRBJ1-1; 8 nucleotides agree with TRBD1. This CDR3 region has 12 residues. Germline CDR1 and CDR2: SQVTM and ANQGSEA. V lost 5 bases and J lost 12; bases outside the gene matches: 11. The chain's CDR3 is CSVKVQGALPFF. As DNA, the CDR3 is TGCAGCGTTAAAGTTCAGGGGGCCTTGCCTTTCTTT.

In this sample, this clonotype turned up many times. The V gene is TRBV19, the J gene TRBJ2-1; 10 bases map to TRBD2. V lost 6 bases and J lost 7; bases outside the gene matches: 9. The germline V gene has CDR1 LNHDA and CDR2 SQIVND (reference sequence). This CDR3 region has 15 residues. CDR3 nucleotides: TGTGCCAGTAGGCCAGCGGGGGGGCCAGCAAATGAGCAGTTCTTC. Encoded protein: CASRPAGGPANEQFF.

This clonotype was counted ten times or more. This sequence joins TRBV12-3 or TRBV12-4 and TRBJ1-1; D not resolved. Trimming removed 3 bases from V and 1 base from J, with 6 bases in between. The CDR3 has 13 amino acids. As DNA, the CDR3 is TGTGCCAGCAGTTTGAACGGGAACACTGAAGCTTTCTTT. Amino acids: CASSLNGNTEAFF.

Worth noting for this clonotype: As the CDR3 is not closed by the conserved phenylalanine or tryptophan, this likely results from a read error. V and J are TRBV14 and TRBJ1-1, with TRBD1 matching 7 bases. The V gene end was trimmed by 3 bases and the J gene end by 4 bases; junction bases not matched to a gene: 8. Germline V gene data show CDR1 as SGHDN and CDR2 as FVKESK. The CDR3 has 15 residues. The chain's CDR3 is CASSQFGDRFTEAFS. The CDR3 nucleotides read TGTGCCAGCAGCCAGTTTGGGGACAGATTCACTGAAGCTTTCTCT.

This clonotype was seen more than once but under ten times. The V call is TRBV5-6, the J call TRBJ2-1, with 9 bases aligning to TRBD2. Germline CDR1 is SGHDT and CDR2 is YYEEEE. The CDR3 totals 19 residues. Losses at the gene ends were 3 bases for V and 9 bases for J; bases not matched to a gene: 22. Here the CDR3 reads CASSSGGASGEVPTLEQFF. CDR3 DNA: TGTGCCAGCAGCTCGGGCGGGGCTAGCGGGGAGGTGCCCACCCTTGAGCAGTTCTTC.

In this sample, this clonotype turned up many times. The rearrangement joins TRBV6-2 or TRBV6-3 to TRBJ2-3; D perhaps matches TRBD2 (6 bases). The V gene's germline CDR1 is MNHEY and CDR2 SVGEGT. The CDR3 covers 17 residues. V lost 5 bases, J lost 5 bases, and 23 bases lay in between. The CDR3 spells CASSLHRAGETGDTQYF. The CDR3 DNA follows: TGTGCCAGCAGTCTTCACCGAGCGGGTGAGACGGGAGATACGCAGTATTTT.

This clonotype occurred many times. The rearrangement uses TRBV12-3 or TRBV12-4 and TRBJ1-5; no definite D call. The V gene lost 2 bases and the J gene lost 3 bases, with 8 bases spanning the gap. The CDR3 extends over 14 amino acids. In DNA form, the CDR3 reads TGTGCCAGCAGTTTACACAGTCCCAATCAGCCCCAGCATTTT. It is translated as CASSLHSPNQPQHF.

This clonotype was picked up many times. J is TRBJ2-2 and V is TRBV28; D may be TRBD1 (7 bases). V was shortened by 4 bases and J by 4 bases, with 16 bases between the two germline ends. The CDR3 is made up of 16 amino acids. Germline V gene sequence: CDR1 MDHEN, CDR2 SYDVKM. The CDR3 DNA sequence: TGTGCCAGCAGTTATCCCCAGGGGGGAACCACCGGGGAGCTGTTTTTT. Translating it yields CASSYPQGGTTGELFF.